This T cell receptor beta chain appears in the sequencing data of a study of T cell repertoires in aging, cancer and after chemotherapy. Peripheral blood genomic DNA, not sorted cells or RNA, was the template. Only a few counts were recorded for this clonotype. Multiplex touch-down PCR with TRB-A/B primers amplified rearranged V-D-J TRB sequences. One entry per CDR3 protein results from TCRdb running MiXCR on the multiplex PCR reads. The sample lists 1,500 to 2,000 distinct CDR3 sequences, over 30% occurring once. With V trimmed by 6 bases and J by 9 bases, 8 bases remained unmatched. Germline CDR1 MNHNS, CDR2 SASEGT. The CDR3 extends over 15 amino acids.

Sample: blood. This clonotype was sampled from a human donor with a blood cancer. The V call is TRBV6-1, the J call TRBJ2-1, with 13 bases fitting TRBD2. DNA of the CDR3: TGTGCCAGCAGAATACTAGCGGGGGGGTACCGTGAGCAGTTCTTC. Encoded protein: CASRILAGGYREQFF.